This entry describes one T cell receptor beta chain. Germline V lookup: CDR1 MDHEN, CDR2 SYDVKM. Trimming removed 5 bases from V and 3 bases from J, with 14 bases in between. The CDR3 spans 15 residues. This table comes from immunoSEQ multiplex PCR, and its TCRdb copy is limited to in-frame clones, with some not included. The table lists over 150,000 clones, roughly 87% of them singletons, with roughly 7% in the top ten. The data were taken from a study of blood T cell repertoires in COVID-19. Study context: Spain, Italy and the United States supplied samples that represented acute and convalescent COVID-19.

Participants came from some 23 US areas, aged about 18 to 95 years. Donors of Cohort 3 who recovered were those that had two negative PCRs, clearance, or symptom resolution. The sequencing sample was made of PBMCs or T cells enriched from blood (not recorded which). This chain connects TRBV28 to TRBJ1-5; TRBD1 is a possible D gene (5 bases). The sequence was obtained from a woman aged 45-59 years who had recovered from COVID-19. For the CDR3, the DNA is TGTGCCAGCAGTCCCTCCGACAGATACAATCAGCCCCAGCATTTT. This sequence encodes CASSPSDRYNQPQHF.